The clone carrying this TCR beta chain was detected once. These data come from a study of control samples from healthy donors and cancer patients. Generated by immunoSEQ multiplex PCR, the TCRdb table keeps only in-frame clones and is missing some. Here the sample spans about 190,000 clones, roughly nine tenths being singletons. The source is a man aged 30 to 39 in good health. The source material was blood.

CDR3 loop: CASSLTRGQPLSDGYTF. CDR3 DNA sequence: TGTGCCAGCAGCTTAACAAGGGGACAGCCTCTATCGGACGGCTACACCTTC. The chain employs TRBV7-3 and TRBJ1-2; 7 nucleotides line up with TRBD1. Trimming at V came to 0 bases and at J to 8 bases, leaving 15 bases not matched to a gene. Per the germline V gene, CDR1 is SGHTA and CDR2 is FQGTGA. CDR3 length equals 17 residues. Variable domain in full (rest from reference TRBV7-3 and TRBJ1-2): GAGVSQTPSNKVTEKGKYVELRCDPISGHTALYWYRQSLGQGPEFLIYFQGTGAADDSGLPNDRFFAVRPEGSVSTLKIQRTERGDSAVYLCASSLTRGQPLSDGYTFGSGTRLTVV.